Listed below are T cell receptor beta chains from one sample, sequenced in a study of blood T cell repertoires in COVID-19. Assay: immunoSEQ multiplex PCR; the TCRdb copy retains only in-frame clones and omits some. The sample records hundreds of thousands of clones, over 75% being singletons. The specimen sequenced was peripheral blood. All receptors derive from a human donor in a cohort sampled during active COVID-19. The CDR3 runs from the conserved cysteine through the conserved F or W. D genes are given only for firm matches. Size is stated for part of the rows, as once, few or many counts, or as a class when the clone is expanded.

- TRBJ1-5 TRBV5-8 once TGTGCCAGCAGCTTGGAGGGGCGTGGACAGCCCCAGCATTTT CASSLEGRGQPQHF
- TRBJ2-2 TRBV5-1 - TGCGCCAGCAGGGGATCCGGGACACTTAACACCGGGGAGCTGTTTTTT CASRGSGTLNTGELFF
- TRBJ2-7 TRBV10-2 - TGCGCCAGCAGTGATATGGGGAGAGCCTACGAGCAGTACTTC CASSDMGRAYEQYF
TRBD2 TRBJ2-5 TRBV7-2 few TGTGCCAGCAGCATAGGACTAGCGGGAATAGAGACCCAGTACTTC CASSIGLAGIETQYF
- TRBJ2-7 TRBV6-5 - TGTGCCAGCAGCCCCATCTACCCCCTATCCTACGAGCAGTACTTC CASSPIYPLSYEQYF
- TRBJ2-1 TRBV6-2/TRBV6-3 - TGTGCCAGCAGTTACGGGGGGAGTTCCTACAATGAGCAGTTCTTC CASSYGGSSYNEQFF
TRBD2 TRBJ2-7 TRBV6-1 - TGTGCCAGCAGTGAATACGAGACCGGGACTAGCGAAAGGGACGAGCAGTACTTC CASSEYETGTSERDEQYF
TRBD1 TRBJ1-1 TRBV11-1 - TGTGCCAGCAGCTTAATGCAGGGGGCTGCGGGAACTGAAGCTTTCTTT CASSLMQGAAGTEAFF
- TRBJ2-5 TRBV9 - TGTGCCAGCAGCGCAGACAGTATCGGAGAGACCCAGTACTTC CASSADSIGETQYF
TRBD2 TRBJ2-2 TRBV7-6 many TGTGCCAGCAGCTTAGTCCCTAAGAAGCGGGGGGGCCTTATGACCGGGGAGCTGTTTTTT CASSLVPKKRGGLMTGELFF
TRBD1 TRBJ1-6 TRBV4-1 - TGCGCCAGCAGCCACATACAGGGGAATTCACCCCTCCACTTT CASSHIQGNSPLHF
- TRBJ1-5 TRBV18 few TGTGCCAGCTCACCGGGAGGTACCCAGCATTTT CASSPGGTQHF
TRBD1 TRBJ2-3 TRBV24-1 - TGTGCCACCAGTGACGGACAGGGGCGTGGAGATACGCAGTATTTT CATSDGQGRGDTQYF
TRBD1 TRBJ2-7 TRBV10-1 - TGCGCCAGCAGTGAGCCACCGGGACAGGGGGCACACTCCTACGAGCAGTACTTC CASSEPPGQGAHSYEQYF
- TRBJ2-2 TRBV7-6 - TGTGCCAGCAGCTTAGCGAGGCAGAACACCGGGGAGCTGTTTTTT CASSLARQNTGELFF
- TRBJ2-7 TRBV5-4 - TGTGCCAGCAGCCCAGTTCCAAACCGGGGGTCCTACGAGCAGTACTTC CASSPVPNRGSYEQYF
TRBD1 TRBJ2-7 TRBV7-8 - TGTGCCAGCAGCCCCGGGACAGGGGGGTCCTACGAGCAGTACTTC CASSPGTGGSYEQYF
TRBD1 TRBJ1-4 TRBV30 once TGTGCCTGGAGTCCCTCAGGGGGGAACGGAAAAAAACTGTTTTTT CAWSPSGGNGKKLFF
TRBD1 TRBJ1-4 TRBV7-9 - TGTGCCAGCAGCTCAAGGACAGGGGGCATTGAAAAACTGTTTTTT CASSSRTGGIEKLFF
- TRBJ1-3 TRBV19 - TGTGCCAGTAGTATCGGCCTAGGCTCTGGAAACACCATATATTTT CASSIGLGSGNTIYF
TRBD1 TRBJ1-6 TRBV5-1 - TGCGCCAGCAGCTTAGGACAGGGGGCTTATTCACCCCTCCACTTT CASSLGQGAYSPLHF
- TRBJ1-1 TRBV7-2 - TGTGCCAGCAGCTACTATCGAACTGAAGCTTTCTTT CASSYYRTEAFF
- TRBJ2-6 TRBV19 - TGTGCCAGTAGTGCCTCAGGGGCGGTAGGGGCCAACGTCCTGACTTTC CASSASGAVGANVLTF
TRBD2 TRBJ2-7 TRBV13 - TGTGCCAGCAGCTTTGGGGCTAGCGGTACTCGCGGCGAGCAGTACTTC CASSFGASGTRGEQYF
TRBD2 TRBJ2-1 TRBV5-4 - TGTGCCAGCAGCCCTAGCGGGAGGGCCGATGATGAGCAGTTCTTC CASSPSGRADDEQFF
- TRBJ1-2 TRBV19 - TGTGCCAGTAGTAACACAGGTTTTTACGGCTACACCTTC CASSNTGFYGYTF
TRBD1 TRBJ2-5 TRBV5-1 - TGCGCCAGCAGCGGTCCGGGACAGGGGGCGGAAGAGACCCAGTACTTC CASSGPGQGAEETQYF
- TRBJ1-2 TRBV5-4 once TGTGCCAGCAGCTTGATGGTGGACGGGAGGGACGGCTACACCTTC CASSLMVDGRDGYTF
- TRBJ2-7 TRBV28 once TGTGCCAGCAGCCGACCCGGGACACTAAAAAATCGCGAGCAGTACTTC CASSRPGTLKNREQYF
- TRBJ2-3 TRBV7-9 - TGTGCCAGCAGCGCTTTTGAGGGCATCACAGATACGCAGTATTTT CASSAFEGITDTQYF
- TRBJ2-7 TRBV18 - TGTGCCAGCTCACCGAGGCAGGGTGGGTACGAGCAGTACTTC CASSPRQGGYEQYF
- TRBJ2-3 TRBV6-1 - TGTGCCAGCAGTGAATTGGTGGGAGGAACTATAGATACGCAGTATTTT CASSELVGGTIDTQYF
- TRBJ1-5 TRBV28 - TGTGCCAGCAGAGTTGGGGGCCACTTTAATAGCAATCAGCCCCAGCATTTT CASRVGGHFNSNQPQHF
TRBD2 TRBJ2-7 TRBV5-4 - TGTGCCAGCAGCTCTCAGACTAGCGGACCCCTTGGCGAGCAGTACTTC CASSSQTSGPLGEQYF
- TRBJ2-7 TRBV7-2 once TGTGCCAGCAGCTTAGTAGGCGGAGACGAGCAGTACTTC CASSLVGGDEQYF
- TRBJ1-1 TRBV19 - TGTGCCAGTAGTCGTACAGGGAACACTGAAGCTTTCTTT CASSRTGNTEAFF
- TRBJ1-2 TRBV19 - TGTGCCAGTTCTAAGGAGTTCTTCTATGGCTACACCTTC CASSKEFFYGYTF
- TRBJ1-2 TRBV5-1 - TGCGCCAGCAGCCGCCTTCAGACTAACTATGGCTACACCTTC CASSRLQTNYGYTF
TRBD1 TRBJ2-7 TRBV7-2 - TGTGCCAGCAGCGCGTCCCCGGGACAGCGCTACGAGCAGTACTTC CASSASPGQRYEQYF
TRBD1 TRBJ2-7 TRBV6-5 - TGTGCCAGCAGTCGACAGGGGTCCTACGAGCAGTACTTC CASSRQGSYEQYF
- TRBJ2-7 TRBV18 - TGTGCCAGCTCGTCCGACGGGGTCCCCTACGAGCAGTACTTC CASSSDGVPYEQYF
- TRBJ1-6 TRBV7-3 - TGTGCCAGCAGCTTATCCCCCAGGAGGGGTGATTCACCCCTCCACTTT CASSLSPRRGDSPLHF
- TRBJ2-3 TRBV6-5 - TGTGCCAGCGCGGGACTCAACTCGGATACGCAGTATTTT CASAGLNSDTQYF
- TRBJ2-2 TRBV6-2/TRBV6-3 - TGTGCCAGCAGTTACCAGGTGGTGGGTACCGGGGAGCTGTTTTTT CASSYQVVGTGELFF
TRBD1 TRBJ1-2 TRBV4-1 - TGCGCCAGCAGCACCTCCCAGACAGGGATAGGCTATGGCTACACCTTC CASSTSQTGIGYGYTF
TRBD1 TRBJ1-2 TRBV4-3 once TGCGCCAGCAGCCCCGCGGGACAGGGGATCTATGGCTACACCTTC CASSPAGQGIYGYTF
- TRBJ1-2 TRBV6-5 - TGTGCCAGCAGGGAGCGGATTAACTATGGCTACACCTTC CASRERINYGYTF